One and the same sample provided the 10 T cell receptor beta chains below, sequenced in a study of T cells in localized non-small cell lung cancer (dated by TCRdb to about 2020). Libraries were built with the immunoSEQ multiplex PCR assay. TCRdb provides this immuneACCESS table in a form limited to in-frame rearrangements. Some clones are lacking; in checked studies, under half of them reflect an unresolved V gene, and why the rest are absent is not known. Recorded for this sample are around 20,000 clones; 70% to 90% of them occurred a single time. The top ten clonotypes cover 0.9% to 1.4% of the sample. The input for sequencing was peripheral blood, taken before any cancer treatment. The receptors derive from a woman aged 35 to 70 with stage I lung adenocarcinoma.

The chain recombines TRBV6-4 with TRBJ2-5, with 11 nucleotides matching TRBD2. Trimming cost V 8 bases and J 1 base; bases outside gene matches: 6. The CDR3 covers 15 residues. Per germline, CDR1 MRHNA and CDR2 SNTAGT. CDR3 sequence reads: CASGPGLAAQETQYF. CDR3 sequence (DNA): TGTGCCAGCGGGCCGGGACTAGCGGCCCAAGAGACCCAGTACTTC.

The gene calls are TRBV7-8 and TRBJ2-5; 9 bases line up with TRBD2. Germline CDR1 SGHVS, CDR2 FQNEAQ. This CDR3 spans 14 amino acids. The trim removed 7 bases at V and 5 bases at J, leaving 8 bases unmatched. The CDR3 reads CASNWAGGTETQYF. The DNA for the CDR3 is TGTGCCAGCAACTGGGCGGGGGGGACGGAGACCCAGTACTTC.

The CDR3 spells CASSITGMVDGYTF. DNA for the CDR3: TGTGCCAGTAGTATCACAGGCATGGTAGATGGCTACACCTTC. The chain joins TRBV19 to TRBJ1-2; a possible D gene is TRBD1 (5 bases). CDR1 is LNHDA and CDR2 is SQIVND in the germline V gene (reference sequence). V was cut by 3 bases and J by 6 bases, with 14 bases left in between. The CDR3 sequence is 14 residues long.

The CDR3 protein is CASSLDGDTEAFF. The CDR3 nucleotides are TGTGCCAGCAGCTTAGATGGGGACACTGAAGCTTTCTTT. The chain uses TRBV11-3 and TRBJ1-1; no firm D call. From germline, CDR1 is SGHNT and CDR2 YENEEA. This CDR3 has 13 residues. V lost 0 bases and J lost 3, with 5 bases in between.

The chain uses TRBV4-1 and TRBJ2-1; 8 positions match TRBD2. The germline gives CDR1 MGHRA, CDR2 YSYEKL. After removal of 1 base from V and 7 bases from J, the junction contained 9 bases not matched to a gene. The CDR3 runs to 16 residues. The CDR3 DNA reads TGCGCCAGCAGCCAAGTTAGAATAGCGGGGTGGAATGAGCAGTTCTTC. Translating gives CASSQVRIAGWNEQFF.

The chain employs TRBV6-5 and TRBJ1-1; 8 nucleotides agree with TRBD1. The CDR3 spans 14 residues. Germline trimming cut 5 bases from V and 6 bases from J; bases unmatched to any gene: 8. Germline V lookup: CDR1 MNHEY, CDR2 SVGAGI. DNA for the CDR3: TGTGCCAGCAGTCAGGGGTACAGGGGGTCTGAAGCTTTCTTT. Translation: CASSQGYRGSEAFF.

This chain joins TRBV10-3 and TRBJ1-5; a possible D gene is TRBD1 (5 bases). Trimming took 0 bases from V and 6 from J, leaving 12 bases between them. CDR1 and CDR2 from the germline V gene are ENHRY and SYGVKD. The CDR3 is 15 amino acids. CDR3 sequence (DNA): TGTGCCATCAGTGAGTCTCTCCAGGGAGGTCAGCCCCAGCATTTT. Residues: CAISESLQGGQPQHF.

The chain links TRBV28 to TRBJ1-4; 7 bases are a match to TRBD1. J was trimmed by 8 bases and V by 7 bases; bases with no gene match: 10. Per the germline V gene, CDR1 is MDHEN and CDR2 is SYDVKM. The CDR3 has 14 amino acids. The CDR3 DNA reads TGTGCCAGCAACCTCGCAGGGGGTAGCGAAAAACTGTTTTTT. The encoded protein is CASNLAGGSEKLFF.

The V and J genes are TRBV19 and TRBJ2-1; 9 bases are shared with TRBD1. This CDR3 has 16 amino acids. The germline V gene has CDR1 LNHDA and CDR2 SQIVND (reference sequence). Trimming at V came to 3 bases and at J to 2 bases, leaving 5 bases not matched to a gene. Here the CDR3 DNA reads TGTGCCAGTAGTATCGGGGGACAGGGCCCCTACAATGAGCAGTTCTTC. This codes for CASSIGGQGPYNEQFF.

The rearrangement joins TRBV11-2 to TRBJ2-7, with D possibly TRBD2 on 5 matching bases. Trimming left V 5 bases short and J 5 bases short, with 16 bases between. Germline values: CDR1 SGHAT, CDR2 FQNNGV. This CDR3 has 14 residues. This CDR3 is CASSQPGILNEQYF. The CDR3 DNA reads TGTGCCAGCAGCCAGCCCGGGATTCTAAACGAGCAGTACTTC.